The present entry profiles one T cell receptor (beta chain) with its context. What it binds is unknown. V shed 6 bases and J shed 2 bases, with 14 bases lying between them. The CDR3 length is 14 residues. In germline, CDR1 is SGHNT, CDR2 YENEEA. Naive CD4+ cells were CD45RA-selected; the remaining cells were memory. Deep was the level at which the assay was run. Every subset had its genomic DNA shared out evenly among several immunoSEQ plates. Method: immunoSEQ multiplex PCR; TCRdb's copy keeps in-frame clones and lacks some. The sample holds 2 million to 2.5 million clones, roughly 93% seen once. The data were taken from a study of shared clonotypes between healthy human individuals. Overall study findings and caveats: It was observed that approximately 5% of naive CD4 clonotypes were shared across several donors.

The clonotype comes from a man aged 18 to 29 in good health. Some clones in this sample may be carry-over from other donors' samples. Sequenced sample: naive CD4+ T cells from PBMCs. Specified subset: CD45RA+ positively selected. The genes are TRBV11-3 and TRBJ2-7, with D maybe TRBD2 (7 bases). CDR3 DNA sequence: TGTGCCAGCAGTCGGGGGGCAGGGGCCTACGAGCAGTACTTC. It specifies CASSRGAGAYEQYF.